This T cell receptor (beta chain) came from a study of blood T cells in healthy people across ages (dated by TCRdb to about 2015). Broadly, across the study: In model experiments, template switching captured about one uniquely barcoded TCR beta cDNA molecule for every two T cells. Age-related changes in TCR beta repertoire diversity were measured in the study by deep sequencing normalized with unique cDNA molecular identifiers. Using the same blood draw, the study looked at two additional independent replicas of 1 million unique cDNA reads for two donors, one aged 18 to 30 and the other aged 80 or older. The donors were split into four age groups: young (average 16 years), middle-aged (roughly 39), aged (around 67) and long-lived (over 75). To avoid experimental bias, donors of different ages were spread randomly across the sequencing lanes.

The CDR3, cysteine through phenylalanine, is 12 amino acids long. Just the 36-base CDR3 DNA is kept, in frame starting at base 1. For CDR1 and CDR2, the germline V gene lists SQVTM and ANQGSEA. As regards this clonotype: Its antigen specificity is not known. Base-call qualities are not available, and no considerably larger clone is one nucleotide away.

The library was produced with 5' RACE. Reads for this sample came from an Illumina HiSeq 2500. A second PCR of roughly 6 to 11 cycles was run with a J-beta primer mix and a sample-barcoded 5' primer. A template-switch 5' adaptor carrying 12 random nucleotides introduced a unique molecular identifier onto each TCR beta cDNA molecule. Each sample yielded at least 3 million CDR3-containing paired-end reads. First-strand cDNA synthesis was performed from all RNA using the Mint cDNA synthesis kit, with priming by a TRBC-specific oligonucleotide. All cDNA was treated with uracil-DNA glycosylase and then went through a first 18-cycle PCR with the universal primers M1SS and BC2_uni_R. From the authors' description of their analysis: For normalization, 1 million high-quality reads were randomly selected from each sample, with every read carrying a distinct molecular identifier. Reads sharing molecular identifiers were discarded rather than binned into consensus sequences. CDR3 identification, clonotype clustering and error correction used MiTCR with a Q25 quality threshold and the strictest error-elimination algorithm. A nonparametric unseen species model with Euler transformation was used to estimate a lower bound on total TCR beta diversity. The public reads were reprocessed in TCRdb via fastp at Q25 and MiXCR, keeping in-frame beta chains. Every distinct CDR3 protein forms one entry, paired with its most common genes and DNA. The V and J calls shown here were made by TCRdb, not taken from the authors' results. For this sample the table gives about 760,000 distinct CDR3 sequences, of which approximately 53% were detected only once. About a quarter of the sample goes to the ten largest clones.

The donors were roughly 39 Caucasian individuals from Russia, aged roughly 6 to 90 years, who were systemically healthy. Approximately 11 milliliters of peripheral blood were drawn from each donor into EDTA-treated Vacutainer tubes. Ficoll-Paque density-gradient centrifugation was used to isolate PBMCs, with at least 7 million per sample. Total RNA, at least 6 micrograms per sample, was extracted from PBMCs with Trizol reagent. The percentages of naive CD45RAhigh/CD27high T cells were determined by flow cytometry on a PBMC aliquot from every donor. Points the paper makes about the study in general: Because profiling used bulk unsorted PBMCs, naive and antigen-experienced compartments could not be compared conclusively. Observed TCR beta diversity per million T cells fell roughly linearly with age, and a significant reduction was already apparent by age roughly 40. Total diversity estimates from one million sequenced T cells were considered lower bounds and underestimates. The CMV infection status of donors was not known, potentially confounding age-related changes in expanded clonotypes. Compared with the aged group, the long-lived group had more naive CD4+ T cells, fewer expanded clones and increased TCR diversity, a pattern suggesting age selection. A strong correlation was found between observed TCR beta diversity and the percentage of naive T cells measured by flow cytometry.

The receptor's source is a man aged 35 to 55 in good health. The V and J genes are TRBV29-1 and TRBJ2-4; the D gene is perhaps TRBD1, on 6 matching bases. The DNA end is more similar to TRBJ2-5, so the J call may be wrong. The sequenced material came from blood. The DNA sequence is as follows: TGCAGCGCAGGACAGCTCCAAGAGACCCAGTACTTC. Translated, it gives CSAGQLQETQYF.